This T cell receptor (beta chain) originates from a study of T cell repertoires in cytomegalovirus infection. Turning to the study itself: Indicated by public TCR beta signatures were CMV infection and matching HLA type.

Using its own MiXCR run on the reads, TCRdb lists one record per CDR3 protein. This sample has about a million distinct CDR3 sequences, with about a third found just once. V shed 4 bases, J shed 4 bases, and the junction held 11 bases outside the gene matches. Germline CDR1 and CDR2: MDHEN and SYDVKM. The CDR3 length is 16 residues. About this clonotype: Its specificity is not known.

Whole-study findings and limits: Clonotypes of TCR beta that were HLA-C-restricted and CMV-specific dominated the ex vivo response. Individuals carrying CMV plus the relevant HLA were identified by cumulative frequency of public TCR beta families.

The input for sequencing was cultured CD8+ T cells from PBMCs, taken from culture after CMV antigen stimulation. The sequence derives from a human donor in good health (CMV status not recorded). Some clones in this sample may be carry-over from other donors' samples. The chain carries TRBV28 and TRBJ2-5; 8 nucleotides align to TRBD1. CDR3 nucleotides: TGTGCCAGCAGTTCGTACGGACAGGGTGATAGAGAGACCCAGTACTTC. Amino acids: CASSSYGQGDRETQYF.